Given below is one T cell receptor (beta chain) in context. The data belong to a study of blood T cell repertoires in COVID-19. Background on the study: There were acute and convalescent COVID-19 samples, and they came from the United States, Italy and Spain.

The CDR3 loop spans 14 amino acids. The V end was cut by 2 bases, the J end by 0 bases, with 7 bases between. Germline CDR1 MDHEN, CDR2 SYDVKM. Assay used: immunoSEQ multiplex PCR; TCRdb lists only in-frame clones, some missing. The table records approximately 340,000 clones, around 82% of them present only once. This sequence originates from a man aged 25-45 years with active or convalescent COVID-19. The V gene is TRBV28, the J gene TRBJ1-1; no firm D call. Sequencing was carried out using peripheral blood. The CDR3 sequence: CASSLNYMNTEAFF. The CDR3 region has the DNA TGTGCCAGCAGTTTAAACTACATGAACACTGAAGCTTTCTTT.